Shown below are 22 T cell receptor beta chains from a single sample sequenced in a study of cytomegalovirus exposure and HLA in healthy donors. The PCR made use of 60 Vbeta and 13 Jbeta primers. Sequencing was performed with immunoSEQ multiplex PCR; in TCRdb, only in-frame clones are kept and a portion is missing. The table includes some 45,000 clones, around two thirds detected once. Input material: PBMCs. These TCRs come from a woman aged 30 to 39 in good health and CMV-seronegative.

The chain has TRBV28 and TRBJ1-2; TRBD1 might be the D (5 bases). V dropped 3 bases and J dropped 3 bases, with 5 bases sitting between them. This CDR3 is built from 12 residues. Germline values: CDR1 MDHEN, CDR2 SYDVKM. This CDR3 is CASSFRDYGYTF. CDR3 bases: TGTGCCAGCAGTTTCAGGGACTATGGCTACACCTTC.

The gene calls are TRBV28 and TRBJ1-2; D is unresolved. CDR1 is MDHEN and CDR2 is SYDVKM in the germline V gene. The CDR3 loop spans 13 amino acids. Trimming took 4 bases from V and 5 from J, leaving 11 bases between them. The CDR3 loop reads CASSSSSSYGYTF. CDR3 DNA: TGTGCCAGCAGTTCGTCTTCCTCGTATGGCTACACCTTC.

A few counts support this clone. V gene TRBV5-1 combines with J gene TRBJ2-7, with a possible D match to TRBD1 (5 bases). CDR3 length equals 15 residues. V lost 4 bases to trimming and J lost 2 bases, with 16 bases between them. CDR1 is SGHRS and CDR2 is YFSETQ in the germline V gene. This chain's CDR3 is CASSPDSYFTYEQYF. The CDR3 DNA reads TGCGCCAGCAGCCCCGACAGCTACTTTACCTACGAGCAGTACTTC.

This clone was counted once. J is TRBJ2-1 and V is TRBV7-2; 9 nucleotides line up with TRBD2. V lost 2 bases and J lost 3; bases outside the gene matches: 5. The CDR3 totals 16 residues. The germline gives CDR1 SGHTA, CDR2 FQGNSA. The CDR3 spells CASSLRPSGDYNEQFF. CDR3 nucleotides: TGTGCCAGCAGCTTAAGACCTAGCGGGGACTACAATGAGCAGTTCTTC.

The V gene is TRBV28, the J gene TRBJ1-4; 10 bases are a match to TRBD1. This CDR3 spans 16 amino acids. J lost 8 bases, V lost 2 bases, and 8 bases had no gene match. The V gene's germline CDR1 is MDHEN and CDR2 SYDVKM. CDR3 sequence (DNA): TGTGCCAGCAGTTTAGTGACAGGGGGCGATGGGGAAAAACTGTTTTTT. It translates to CASSLVTGGDGEKLFF.

The genes are TRBV9 and TRBJ2-1, with 12 positions matching TRBD2. Germline loops: CDR1 SGDLS, CDR2 YYNGEE. The CDR3 contains 17 residues. J was trimmed by 9 bases and V by 4 bases; bases with no gene match: 14. The CDR3, as DNA: TGTGCCAGCAGCTCCCGGACTAGCGGGAATGGGGACAGTGAGCAGTTCTTC. Its translation: CASSSRTSGNGDSEQFF.

The chain carries TRBV7-6 and TRBJ1-4; D gene unclear. The germline V and J ends were trimmed by 5 bases and 4 bases, with 11 bases remaining between them. This CDR3 contains 14 residues. The germline V gene encodes CDR1 SGHVS and CDR2 FNYEAQ. This CDR3 reads CASSPSGINEKLFF. The CDR3 DNA sequence: TGTGCCAGCAGCCCGTCGGGGATTAATGAAAAACTGTTTTTT.

The chain combines TRBV7-7 with TRBJ2-3; TRBD2 matches at 12 bases. This CDR3 contains 15 residues. J lost 4 bases, V lost 5 bases, and 4 bases had no gene match. Germline loops: CDR1 SSHAT, CDR2 FNYEAQ (reference sequence). The CDR3 DNA reads as TGTGCCAGCAGCCCAAGACTAGCGGGAGCAGATACGCAGTATTTT. It translates to CASSPRLAGADTQYF. Filled out from reference TRBV7-7 and TRBJ2-3, the complete variable domain reads GAGVSQSPRYKVTKRGQDVTLRCDPISSHATLYWYQQALGQGPEFLTYFNYEAQPDKSGLPSDRFSAERPEGSISTLTIQRTEQRDSAMYRCASSPRLAGADTQYFGPGTRLTVL.

For the CDR3, the DNA is TGTGCCAGCAAACAGCGGTCGGGCACAGATACGCAGTATTTT. Protein product: CASKQRSGTDTQYF. The chain uses TRBV6-5 and TRBJ2-3, with D possibly being TRBD2 (5 bases). V was shortened by 7 bases and J by 1 base, with 12 bases between the two germline ends. The CDR3 is 14 amino acids. CDR1 is MNHEY and CDR2 is SVGAGI in the germline V gene.

In this sample, this clone turned up a few times. The chain is built from TRBV14 and TRBJ1-1, with D possibly TRBD1 on 5 matching bases. Between the trimmed V and J ends, which lost 2 bases and 11 bases, there was a span of 18 bases. CDR3 length equals 14 residues. From germline, CDR1 is SGHDN and CDR2 FVKESK. CDR3 sequence reads: CASSQTYRIPAAFF. The CDR3 coding sequence is TGTGCCAGCAGCCAAACCTACAGGATCCCGGCGGCTTTCTTT.

This clone has only a few counts. V usage is TRBV2 and J usage is TRBJ1-6; 9 nucleotides agree with TRBD1. V was clipped by 3 bases and J by 9 bases; unmatched bases: 6. The CDR3 loop spans 15 amino acids. Germline V gene sequence: CDR1 SNHLY, CDR2 FYNNEI. The CDR3 is CASSDVGQGGSPLHF. CDR3 DNA: TGTGCCAGCAGTGATGTGGGACAGGGCGGTTCACCCCTCCACTTT.

The rearrangement joins TRBV4-1 to TRBJ2-1; D is undetermined. Deletions cut 0 bases from V and 6 bases from J, with 6 bases between. This CDR3 is built from 13 residues. Germline V gene sequence: CDR1 MGHRA, CDR2 YSYEKL. Here the CDR3 reads CASSQDNFNEQFF. In DNA form, the CDR3 reads TGCGCCAGCAGCCAAGATAACTTCAATGAGCAGTTCTTC.

This rearrangement joins TRBV29-1 to TRBJ2-7, with TRBD1 matching over 9 bases. Germline CDR1 is SQVTM and CDR2 is ANQGSEA. V dropped 7 bases and J dropped 2; count of bases not matched to a gene: 9. CDR3 length: 14 amino acids. For the CDR3, the DNA is TGCAGCGCCGTGGGGGACAGGGCTGCCTACGAGCAGTACTTC. Encoded protein: CSAVGDRAAYEQYF.

The chain combines TRBV7-2 with TRBJ2-5; no definite D call. Germline lookup yields CDR1 SGHTA and CDR2 FQGNSA. The CDR3 loop spans 16 amino acids. Trimming pared 1 base from V and 5 bases from J, leaving 17 bases between. CDR3 nucleotides: TGTGCCAGCAGCTTAGGTGTAGTAGGAGAATCGGAGACCCAGTACTTC. It codes for CASSLGVVGESETQYF. The entire variable domain, with the rest obtained from reference TRBV7-2 and TRBJ2-5, is as follows: GAGVSQSPSNKVTEKGKDVELRCDPISGHTALYWYRQSLGQGLEFLIYFQGNSAPDKSGLPSDRFSAERTGGSVSTLTIQRTQQEDSAVYLCASSLGVVGESETQYFGPGTRLLVL.

This clone was seen a handful of times. The chain has TRBV4-1 and TRBJ2-7; TRBD2 might be the D (5 bases). Germline loops: CDR1 MGHRA, CDR2 YSYEKL. The CDR3 runs 16 residues. V was pared by 0 bases and J by 0 bases, with 12 bases between. This CDR3 is CASSQDYGGYSYEQYF. CDR3 sequence (DNA): TGCGCCAGCAGCCAAGATTACGGAGGTTACTCCTACGAGCAGTACTTC.

The chain carries TRBV14 and TRBJ2-1; D perhaps matches TRBD1 (6 bases). Deletions cut 1 base from V and 5 bases from J, with 15 bases between. The length of the CDR3 is 16 residues. Germline loops: CDR1 SGHDN, CDR2 FVKESK. The CDR3 DNA reads TGTGCCAGCAGCCAAGCTATCCGGGACAAGGACAATGAGCAGTTCTTC. Protein sequence: CASSQAIRDKDNEQFF. The full variable domain, its missing parts supplied by reference TRBV14 and TRBJ2-1, is EAGVTQFPSHSVIEKGQTVTLRCDPISGHDNLYWYRRVMGKEIKFLLHFVKESKQDESGMPNNRFLAERTGGTYSTLKVQPAELEDSGVYFCASSQAIRDKDNEQFFGPGTRLTVL.

This clone was observed a single time. CDR3 DNA sequence: TGTGCCAGCAGCCGGACTAGCGGAACCACCGGGGAGCTGTTTTTT. This translates into CASSRTSGTTGELFF. The chain joins TRBV6-5 to TRBJ2-2; 10 bases align to TRBD2. The CDR3 spans 15 residues. Germline V gene lookup returns CDR1 MNHEY and CDR2 SVGAGI. J lost 4 bases, V lost 6 bases, and 5 bases had no gene match.

The rearrangement links TRBV5-6 to TRBJ1-1, with 8 bases identical to TRBD1. CDR3 length: 15 amino acids. Unmatched junction bases numbered 10, after V lost 4 bases and J lost 5 bases. CDR1 is SGHDT and CDR2 is YYEEEE in the germline V gene. The CDR3 reads CASSRLGDRRTEAFF. The CDR3 nucleotides read TGTGCCAGCAGCCGCCTCGGGGACAGGAGGACTGAAGCTTTCTTT.

This chain joins TRBV2 and TRBJ1-1; D is ambiguous. CDR1 is SNHLY and CDR2 is FYNNEI in the germline V gene. This CDR3 spans 13 amino acids. V lost 1 base, J lost 0 bases, and 3 bases lay in between. The CDR3 DNA is TGTGCCAGCAGTGAAGGGCTGAACACTGAAGCTTTCTTT. Translation gives CASSEGLNTEAFF.

This clone appeared once. The V call is TRBV6-5, the J call TRBJ1-1, with TRBD1 identical over 8 bases. Germline assignment: CDR1 MNHEY and CDR2 SVGAGI. CDR3 length: 14 residues. Losses at the gene ends were 5 bases for V and 4 bases for J; bases not matched to a gene: 6. In nucleotides, the CDR3 is TGTGCCAGCAGTGAACAGGGGGTAGGCACTGAAGCTTTCTTT. Translation: CASSEQGVGTEAFF.

V usage is TRBV7-7 and J usage is TRBJ2-1, with D possibly matching TRBD1 (6 bases). The CDR3 spans 13 residues. Germline CDR1 reads SSHAT; CDR2 reads FNYEAQ (reference sequence). V was shortened by 1 base and J by 8 bases, with 9 bases between the two germline ends. Here the CDR3 reads CASSLDRDHEQFF. In DNA, the CDR3 is TGTGCCAGCAGCTTAGACAGGGACCATGAGCAGTTCTTC.

The chain carries TRBV4-1 and TRBJ1-4; the D gene is possibly TRBD1 (6 bases). Germline CDR1 and CDR2: MGHRA and YSYEKL. The germline V and J ends were trimmed by 1 base and 7 bases, with 19 bases remaining between them. The CDR3 contains 17 residues. CDR3 in amino acids: CASSQARTQGRGEKLFF. The CDR3 coding sequence is TGCGCCAGCAGCCAAGCAAGAACACAGGGCCGTGGTGAAAAACTGTTTTTT.